The 20 T cell receptor beta chains in this list originate from one sample, sequenced in a study of T cells after posttransplantation cyclophosphamide. Sequencing was performed with immunoSEQ multiplex PCR; in TCRdb, only in-frame clones are kept and a portion is missing. Altogether 25,000 to 30,000 clones are present, roughly 88% being singletons, with the ten largest covering roughly 3.5%. The sample was PBMCs. Source of these receptors: a man aged 50-59 years.

The chain joins TRBV7-2 to TRBJ2-3, with D tentatively TRBD2 (7 bases). V lost 4 bases to trimming and J lost 0 bases, with 11 bases between them. Germline-derived CDR1 and CDR2 are SGHTA and FQGNSA. This CDR3 contains 15 residues. CDR3 coding DNA: TGTGCCAGCAGCTCGCGGGGGCTGAGCACAGATACGCAGTATTTT. Its translation: CASSSRGLSTDTQYF. The entire variable domain, with the rest obtained from reference TRBV7-2 and TRBJ2-3, is as follows: GAGVSQSPSNKVTEKGKDVELRCDPISGHTALYWYRQSLGQGLEFLIYFQGNSAPDKSGLPSDRFSAERTGGSVSTLTIQRTQQEDSAVYLCASSSRGLSTDTQYFGPGTRLTVL.

This chain joins TRBV6-1 and TRBJ1-1; tentative D call: TRBD1 (5 bases). Germline V gene sequence: CDR1 MNHNS, CDR2 SASEGT. The CDR3 runs 14 residues. V lost 2 bases to trimming and J lost 7 bases, with 14 bases between them. CDR3 nucleotides: TGTGCCAGCAGTGAATCAGGGAGGCAAAATGAAGCTTTCTTT. The encoded protein is CASSESGRQNEAFF.

The genes are TRBV12-5 and TRBJ2-7; D perhaps matches TRBD1 (7 bases). Germline values: CDR1 LGHNT, CDR2 FRNRAP. Between the trimmed V and J ends, which lost 0 bases and 3 bases, there was a span of 21 bases. The CDR3 runs to 18 residues. DNA for the CDR3: TGTGCTAGTGGTTTGGTACTCGGGGCGGGACAGTCAAACTACGAGCAGTACTTC. Protein: CASGLVLGAGQSNYEQYF.

The chain has TRBV19 and TRBJ2-1; TRBD2 agrees at 7 bases. The CDR3 totals 15 residues. J lost 5 bases, V lost 2 bases, and 6 bases had no gene match. CDR1 LNHDA and CDR2 SQIVND come from the germline V gene (reference sequence). The CDR3 DNA reads as TGTGCCAGTAGTATATGGCGGGGGAGAAACAATGAGCAGTTCTTC. Protein product: CASSIWRGRNNEQFF.

The rearrangement links TRBV5-1 to TRBJ1-1; tentatively, D is TRBD1 (6 bases). The CDR3 has 15 residues. Trimming left V 3 bases short and J 3 bases short, with 15 bases between. Germline loops: CDR1 SGHRS, CDR2 YFSETQ. The CDR3 DNA is TGCGCCAGCAGCTCCGGGACAACGGAGCACACTGAAGCTTTCTTT. Protein sequence: CASSSGTTEHTEAFF.

The rearrangement joins TRBV29-1 to TRBJ1-4, with a tentative D call TRBD1 (6 bases). The CDR3 covers 13 residues. Germline CDR1 and CDR2: SQVTM and ANQGSEA. Trimming pared 6 bases from V and 0 bases from J, leaving 8 bases between. The DNA for the CDR3 is TGCAGCGTAACAGGGCCAACTAATGAAAAACTGTTTTTT. Translation gives CSVTGPTNEKLFF. The entire variable domain, with the rest obtained from reference TRBV29-1 and TRBJ1-4, is as follows: SAVISQKPSRDICQRGTSLTIQCQVDSQVTMMFWYRQQPGQSLTLIATANQGSEATYESGFVIDKFPISRPNLTFSTLTVSNMSPEDSSIYLCSVTGPTNEKLFFGSGTQLSVL.

The chain has TRBV5-1 and TRBJ2-1; TRBD2 is a possible D gene (6 bases). The ends were cut back, 4 bases at V and 8 bases at J, with 19 bases in the middle. The CDR3 runs to 15 residues. Germline V gene data show CDR1 as SGHRS and CDR2 as YFSETQ. CDR3 residues: CASSPRPGGVDEQFF. CDR3 coding DNA: TGCGCCAGCAGCCCCCGACCCGGGGGAGTTGATGAGCAGTTCTTC.

V is TRBV6-5 and J is TRBJ2-5; TRBD2 matches 8 bases. Germline V lookup: CDR1 MNHEY, CDR2 SVGAGI. The CDR3 spans 14 residues. V was pared by 6 bases and J by 4 bases, with 7 bases of the junction left unmatched. In DNA, the CDR3 is TGTGCCAGCAGAGAAACGGGGGGGCGAGAGACCCAGTACTTC. It codes for CASRETGGRETQYF.

This sequence joins TRBV6-1 and TRBJ1-1; maybe TRBD1 (5 bases). The CDR3 consists of 14 residues. From germline, CDR1 is MNHNS and CDR2 SASEGT. V lost 1 base and J 4 bases, leaving 10 bases between the germline ends. CDR3 region: CASSEDRGFTEAFF. CDR3 nucleotide sequence: TGTGCCAGCAGTGAAGATAGGGGATTCACTGAAGCTTTCTTT.

The chain carries TRBV7-9 and TRBJ2-3; no clear D. Germline V CDR1 and CDR2: SEHNR, FQNEAQ (reference sequence). Between the trimmed V and J ends, which lost 5 bases and 10 bases, there was a span of 13 bases. The CDR3 covers 12 residues. Here the CDR3 reads CASSPPLAAQYF. CDR3 nucleotides: TGTGCCAGCAGCCCCCCCTTGGCGGCGCAGTATTTT.

The rearrangement uses TRBV5-5 and TRBJ1-3, with 11 bases identical to TRBD1. Trimming at V came to 0 bases and at J to 9 bases, leaving 2 bases not matched to a gene. Germline CDR1 reads SGHKS; CDR2 reads YYEKEE (reference sequence). This CDR3 is built from 14 residues. The CDR3 sequence is CASSLGGQGVTIYF. In nucleotides, the CDR3 is TGTGCCAGCAGCTTGGGGGGACAGGGGGTCACCATATATTTT.

The table lists this clone with a few counts. The chain joins TRBV9 to TRBJ1-3, with D maybe TRBD1 (5 bases). This CDR3 region has 14 residues. Germline values: CDR1 SGDLS, CDR2 YYNGEE. V was shortened by 0 bases and J by 9 bases, with 13 bases between the two germline ends. The CDR3 is CASSVETQGTTIYF. CDR3 nucleotides: TGTGCCAGCAGCGTAGAAACTCAGGGTACCACCATATATTTT.

V and J are TRBV7-9 and TRBJ1-6; TRBD1 is a possible D gene (6 bases). The CDR3 extends over 15 amino acids. The germline gives CDR1 SEHNR, CDR2 FQNEAQ (reference sequence). V was trimmed by 4 bases and J by 10 bases, leaving 17 bases between them. The CDR3 region has the DNA TGTGCCAGCAGCTCCCATACAGGGTCCGGATCACCCCTCCACTTT. Protein: CASSSHTGSGSPLHF.

The chain employs TRBV19 and TRBJ1-2, with 9 bases lining up with TRBD1. CDR1 is LNHDA, CDR2 SQIVND, per germline (reference sequence). The CDR3 is 17 amino acids. V was clipped by 7 bases and J by 0 bases; unmatched bases: 12. CDR3 in DNA: TGTGCCAGTACCGCGGACAGGGGCGTCGGGGCTAACTATGGCTACACCTTC. The encoded protein is CASTADRGVGANYGYTF.

This clone has more than one count but fewer than ten. The chain has TRBV11-3 and TRBJ2-7; unclear D gene. V shed 5 bases and J shed 2 bases, with 7 bases lying between them. CDR1 is SGHNT and CDR2 is YENEEA in the germline V gene. The CDR3 totals 12 residues. CDR3 DNA sequence: TGTGCCAGCAGCCGTACTACCTACGAGCAGTACTTC. Protein sequence: CASSRTTYEQYF.

The chain carries TRBV9 and TRBJ2-5; weak D call: TRBD2 (5 bases). Germline lookup yields CDR1 SGDLS and CDR2 YYNGEE. V was shortened by 1 base and J by 4 bases, with 8 bases between the two germline ends. The CDR3 extends over 13 amino acids. CDR3 DNA sequence: TGTGCCAGCAGCGTAACGGGGTCAGAGACCCAGTACTTC. Translating gives CASSVTGSETQYF.

V is TRBV6-5 and J is TRBJ1-1; the D gene is possibly TRBD1 (6 bases). Trimming removed 2 bases from V and 0 bases from J, with 13 bases in between. In germline, CDR1 is MNHEY, CDR2 SVGAGI. CDR3 length equals 16 residues. In DNA, the CDR3 is TGTGCCAGCAGTTACCGGGAGGGGGATTTGAACACTGAAGCTTTCTTT. This translates into CASSYREGDLNTEAFF.

This clone showed up just once. The CDR3 spells CASSLLGGEYNEQFF. The DNA for the CDR3 is TGTGCCAGCAGCTTATTGGGGGGTGAATACAATGAGCAGTTCTTC. The chain has TRBV7-3 and TRBJ2-1; perhaps TRBD2 as D (6 bases). This CDR3 comprises 15 residues. V shed 2 bases and J shed 4 bases, with 12 bases lying between them. Germline V CDR1 and CDR2: SGHTA, FQGTGA.

V gene TRBV5-5 combines with J gene TRBJ1-3, with D perhaps TRBD1 (5 bases). Between the trimmed V and J ends, which lost 1 base and 0 bases, there was a span of 11 bases. The germline V gene has CDR1 SGHKS and CDR2 YYEKEE (reference sequence). CDR3 length: 16 residues. The CDR3 region has the DNA TGTGCCAGCAGCTTGACAGGTTCCAACTCTGGAAACACCATATATTTT. Its translation is CASSLTGSNSGNTIYF.

The chain links TRBV19 to TRBJ1-2; no clear D gene. Trimming cost V 3 bases and J 4 bases, with 12 bases left between them. The germline V gene has CDR1 LNHDA and CDR2 SQIVND (reference sequence). The CDR3 has 14 residues. The CDR3 nucleotides read TGTGCCAGTAGTATTATAGGGAGTATCTATGGCTACACCTTC. It yields the protein CASSIIGSIYGYTF. Based on the CDR3 plus reference TRBV19 and TRBJ1-2, the full variable domain is DGGITQSPKYLFRKEGQNVTLSCEQNLNHDAMYWYRQDPGQGLRLIYYSQIVNDFQKGDIAEGYSVSREKKESFPLTVTSAQKNPTAFYLCASSIIGSIYGYTFGSGTRLTVV.